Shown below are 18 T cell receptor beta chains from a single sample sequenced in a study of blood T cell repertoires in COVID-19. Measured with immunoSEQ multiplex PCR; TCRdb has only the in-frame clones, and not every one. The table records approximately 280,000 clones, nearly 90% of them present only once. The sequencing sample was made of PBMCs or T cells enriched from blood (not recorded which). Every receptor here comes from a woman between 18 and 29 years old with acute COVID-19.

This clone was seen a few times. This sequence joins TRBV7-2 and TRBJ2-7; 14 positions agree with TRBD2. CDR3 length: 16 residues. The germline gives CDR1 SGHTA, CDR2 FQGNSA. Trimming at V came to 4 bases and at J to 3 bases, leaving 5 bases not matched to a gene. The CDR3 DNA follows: TGTGCCAGCAGCTACGGGACTAGCGGGAGTATCTACGAGCAGTACTTC. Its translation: CASSYGTSGSIYEQYF.

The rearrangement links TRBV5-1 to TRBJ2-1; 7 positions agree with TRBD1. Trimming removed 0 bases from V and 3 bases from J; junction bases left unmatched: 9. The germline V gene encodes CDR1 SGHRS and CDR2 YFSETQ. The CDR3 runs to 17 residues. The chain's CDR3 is CASSLALLDRDYNEQFF. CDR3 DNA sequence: TGCGCCAGCAGCTTGGCCTTACTTGACAGGGACTACAATGAGCAGTTCTTC.

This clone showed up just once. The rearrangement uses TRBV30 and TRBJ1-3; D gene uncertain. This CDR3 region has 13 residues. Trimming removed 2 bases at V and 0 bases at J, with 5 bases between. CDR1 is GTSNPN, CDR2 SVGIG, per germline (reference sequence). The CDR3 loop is CAWSSHSGNTIYF. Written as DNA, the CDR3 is TGTGCCTGGAGTTCACACTCTGGAAACACCATATATTTT.

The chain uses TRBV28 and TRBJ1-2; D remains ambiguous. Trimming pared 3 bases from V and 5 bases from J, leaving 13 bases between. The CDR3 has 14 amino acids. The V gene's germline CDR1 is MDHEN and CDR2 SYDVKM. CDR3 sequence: CASSLVSSTYGYTF. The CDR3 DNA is TGTGCCAGCAGTTTGGTCTCCTCGACATATGGCTACACCTTC.

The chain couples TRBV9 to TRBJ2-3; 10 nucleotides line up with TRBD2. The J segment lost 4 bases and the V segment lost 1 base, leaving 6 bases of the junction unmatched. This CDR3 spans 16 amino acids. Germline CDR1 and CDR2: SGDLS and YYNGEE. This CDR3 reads CASSVWASGGADTQYF. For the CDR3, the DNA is TGTGCCAGCAGCGTATGGGCTAGCGGGGGTGCAGATACGCAGTATTTT.

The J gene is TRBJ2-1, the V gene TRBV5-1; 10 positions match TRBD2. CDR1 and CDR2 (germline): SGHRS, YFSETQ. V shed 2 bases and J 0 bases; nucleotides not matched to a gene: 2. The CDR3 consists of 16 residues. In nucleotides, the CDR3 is TGCGCCAGCAGCTTAACTAGCGGGACCTCCTACAATGAGCAGTTCTTC. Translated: CASSLTSGTSYNEQFF.

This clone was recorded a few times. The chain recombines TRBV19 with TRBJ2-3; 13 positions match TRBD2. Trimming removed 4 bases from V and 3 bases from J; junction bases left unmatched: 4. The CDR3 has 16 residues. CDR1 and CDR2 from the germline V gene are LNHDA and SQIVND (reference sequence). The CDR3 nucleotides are TGTGCCAGTAGTACCCGGACTAGCGGGAGTACAGATACGCAGTATTTT. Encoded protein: CASSTRTSGSTDTQYF. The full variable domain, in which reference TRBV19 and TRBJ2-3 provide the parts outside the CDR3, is DGGITQSPKYLFRKEGQNVTLSCEQNLNHDAMYWYRQDPGQGLRLIYYSQIVNDFQKGDIAEGYSVSREKKESFPLTVTSAQKNPTAFYLCASSTRTSGSTDTQYFGPGTRLTVL.

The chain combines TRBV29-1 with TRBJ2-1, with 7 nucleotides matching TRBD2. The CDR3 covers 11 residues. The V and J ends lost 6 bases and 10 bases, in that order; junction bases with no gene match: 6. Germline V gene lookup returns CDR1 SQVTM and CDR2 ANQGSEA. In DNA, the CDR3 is TGCAGCGTGACGCCGGGAGGCGAGCAGTTCTTC. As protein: CSVTPGGEQFF.

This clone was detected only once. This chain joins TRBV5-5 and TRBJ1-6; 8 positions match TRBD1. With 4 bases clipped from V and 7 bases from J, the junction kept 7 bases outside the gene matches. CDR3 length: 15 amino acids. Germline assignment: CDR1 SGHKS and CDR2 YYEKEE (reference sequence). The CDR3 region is CASSDGQGRNSPLHF. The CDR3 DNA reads TGTGCCAGCAGCGACGGACAGGGCCGAAATTCACCCCTCCACTTT.

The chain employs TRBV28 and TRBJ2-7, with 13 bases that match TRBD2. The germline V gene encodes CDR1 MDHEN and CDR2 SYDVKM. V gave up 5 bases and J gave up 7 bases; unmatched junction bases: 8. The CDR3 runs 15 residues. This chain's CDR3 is CASSPSGLAGREQYF. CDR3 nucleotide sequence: TGTGCCAGCAGTCCATCGGGACTAGCGGGGAGGGAGCAGTACTTC.

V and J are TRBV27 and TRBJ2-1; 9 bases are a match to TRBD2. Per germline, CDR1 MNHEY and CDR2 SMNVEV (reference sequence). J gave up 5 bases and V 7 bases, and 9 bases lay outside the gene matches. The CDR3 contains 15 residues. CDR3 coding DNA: TGTGCCAGCACCACGGCGGGAGGGTTGGACAATGAGCAGTTCTTC. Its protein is CASTTAGGLDNEQFF.

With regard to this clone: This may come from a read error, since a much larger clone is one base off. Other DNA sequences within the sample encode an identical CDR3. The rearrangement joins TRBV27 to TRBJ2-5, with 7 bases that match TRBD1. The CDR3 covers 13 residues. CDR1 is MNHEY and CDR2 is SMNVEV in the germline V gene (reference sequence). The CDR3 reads CASSRDSQETQYF. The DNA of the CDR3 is TGTGCCAGCAGTAGGGACAGCCAAGAAACCCAGTACTTC.

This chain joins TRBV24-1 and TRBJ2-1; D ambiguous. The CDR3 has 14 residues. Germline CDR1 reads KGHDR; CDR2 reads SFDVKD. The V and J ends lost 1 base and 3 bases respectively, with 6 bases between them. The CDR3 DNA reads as TGTGCCACCAGTGATTTAGGAGACTACAATGAGCAGTTCTTC. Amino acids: CATSDLGDYNEQFF.

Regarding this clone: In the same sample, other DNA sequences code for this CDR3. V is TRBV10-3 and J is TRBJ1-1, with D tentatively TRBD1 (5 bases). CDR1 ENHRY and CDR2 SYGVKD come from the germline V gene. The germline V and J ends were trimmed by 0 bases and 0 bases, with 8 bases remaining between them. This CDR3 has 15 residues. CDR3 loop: CAISESQDLNTEAFF. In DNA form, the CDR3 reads TGTGCCATCAGTGAGTCACAGGACCTGAACACTGAAGCTTTCTTT.

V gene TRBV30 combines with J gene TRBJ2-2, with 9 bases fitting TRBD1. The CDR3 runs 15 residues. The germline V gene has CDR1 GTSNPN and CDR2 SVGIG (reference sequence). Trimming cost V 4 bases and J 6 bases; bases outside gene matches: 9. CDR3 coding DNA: TGTGCCTGGACCCTGGGGGACAGGGTGGCCGGGGAGCTGTTTTTT. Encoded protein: CAWTLGDRVAGELFF.

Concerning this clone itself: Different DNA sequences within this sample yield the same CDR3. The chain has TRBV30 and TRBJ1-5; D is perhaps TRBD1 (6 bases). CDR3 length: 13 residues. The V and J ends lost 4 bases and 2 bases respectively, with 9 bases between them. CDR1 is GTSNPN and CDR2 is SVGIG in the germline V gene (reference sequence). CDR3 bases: TGTGCCTGGACATCAGGGGGCAATCAGCCCCAGCATTTT. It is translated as CAWTSGGNQPQHF.

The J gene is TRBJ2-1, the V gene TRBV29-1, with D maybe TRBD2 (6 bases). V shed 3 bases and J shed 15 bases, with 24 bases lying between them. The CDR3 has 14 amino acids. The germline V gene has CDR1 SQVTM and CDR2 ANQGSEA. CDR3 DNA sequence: TGCAGCGTTGACCCTAATAGGTGGGGGGAGGTCAGGTTCTTC. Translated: CSVDPNRWGEVRFF.

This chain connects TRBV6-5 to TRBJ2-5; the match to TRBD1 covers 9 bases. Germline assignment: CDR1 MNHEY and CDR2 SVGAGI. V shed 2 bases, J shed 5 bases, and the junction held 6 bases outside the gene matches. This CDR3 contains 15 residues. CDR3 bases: TGTGCCAGCAGTTACGGGACAGGGCGAGGGGAGACCCAGTACTTC. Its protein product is CASSYGTGRGETQYF.